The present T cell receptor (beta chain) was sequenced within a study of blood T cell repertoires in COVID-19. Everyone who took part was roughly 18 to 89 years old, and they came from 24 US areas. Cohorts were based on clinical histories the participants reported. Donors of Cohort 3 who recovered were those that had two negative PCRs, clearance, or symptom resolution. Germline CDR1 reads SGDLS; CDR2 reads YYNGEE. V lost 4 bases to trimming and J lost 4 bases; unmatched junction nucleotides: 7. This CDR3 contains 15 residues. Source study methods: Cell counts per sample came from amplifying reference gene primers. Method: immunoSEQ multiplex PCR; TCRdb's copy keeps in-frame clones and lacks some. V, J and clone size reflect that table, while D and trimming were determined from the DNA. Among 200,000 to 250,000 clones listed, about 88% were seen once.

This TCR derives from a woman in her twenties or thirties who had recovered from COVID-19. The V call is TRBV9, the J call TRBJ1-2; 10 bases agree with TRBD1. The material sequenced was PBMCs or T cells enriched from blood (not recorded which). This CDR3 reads CASSSPGQGVYGYTF. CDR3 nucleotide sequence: TGTGCCAGCAGCAGTCCAGGACAGGGGGTCTATGGCTACACCTTC.